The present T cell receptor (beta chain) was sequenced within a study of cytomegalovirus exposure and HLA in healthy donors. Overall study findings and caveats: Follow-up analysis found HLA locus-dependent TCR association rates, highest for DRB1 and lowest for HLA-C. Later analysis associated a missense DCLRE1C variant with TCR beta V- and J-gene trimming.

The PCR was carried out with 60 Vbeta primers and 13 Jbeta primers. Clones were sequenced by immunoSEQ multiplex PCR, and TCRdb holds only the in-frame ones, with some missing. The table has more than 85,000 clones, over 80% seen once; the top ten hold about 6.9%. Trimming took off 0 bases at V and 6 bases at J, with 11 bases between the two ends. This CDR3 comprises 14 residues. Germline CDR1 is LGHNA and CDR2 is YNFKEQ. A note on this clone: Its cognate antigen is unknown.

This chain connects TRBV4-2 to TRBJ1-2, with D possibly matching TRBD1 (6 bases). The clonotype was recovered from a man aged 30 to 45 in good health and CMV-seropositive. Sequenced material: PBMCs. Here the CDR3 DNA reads TGTGCCAGCAGCCAAGAAAGCAGGGGAAATGGCTACACCTTC. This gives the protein CASSQESRGNGYTF.